The clone carrying this T cell receptor beta chain has a handful of counts. Antigen: not known. The sample originates from a study of cytomegalovirus exposure and HLA in healthy donors. Study-level results: A later analysis reportedly found fewer N-insertions in an Asian-associated ancestry cluster than the approximately 670-donor mean. Later work showed greater clonal expansion in HLA-associated TCR beta chains than in equally common others. Several of the most significant clusters appeared linked to common viral pathogens, based on a later analysis.

The V segment lost 4 bases and the J segment 7 bases; nucleotides outside the gene matches: 4. The germline gives CDR1 KGHSH, CDR2 LQKENI. The CDR3 totals 13 residues. Primers included in the PCR were 60 Vbeta and 13 Jbeta primers. Sequencing used immunoSEQ multiplex PCR; TCRdb keeps in-frame clones, though not all of them. The repertoire holds some 150,000 clones, approximately 8.9% seen once, with roughly 6.4% in the top ten. Sequenced sample: PBMCs. The sequence derives from a woman between 40 and 50 years old in good health and CMV-seropositive. The V and J genes are TRBV18 and TRBJ1-1; 9 bases align to TRBD1. CDR3 protein: CASSLQGASEAFF. The CDR3 DNA follows: TGTGCCAGCTCACTACAGGGGGCAAGTGAAGCTTTCTTT.